The next 9 T cell receptor beta chains were all read from a single sample in a study of post-analysis software for immune sequencing data. Overall study results and limits: In patients, about five TRBV segments were more frequent than in controls, with TRBV5-6, TRBV5-1 and TRBV20-1 among them.

Tagging with unique molecular identifiers was a feature of the TCR beta cDNA libraries. TCRdb reprocessed the PCR reads with MiXCR, giving one entry per CDR3 protein. The sample yields about 820,000 distinct CDR3 sequences, about 50% seen once. These TCRs' antigens remain unknown. The sample consisted of blood. Source of these receptors: a girl between 5 and 17 years old with multiple sclerosis.

The rearrangement uses TRBV2 and TRBJ1-2; D gene unclear. CDR1 and CDR2 from the germline V gene are SNHLY and FYNNEI. The germline V and J ends were trimmed by 10 bases and 5 bases, with 17 bases remaining between them. This CDR3 has 13 residues. CDR3 in DNA: TGTGCCAATCTGAAACAGCCCTTGTATGGCTACACCTTC. It yields the protein CANLKQPLYGYTF.

This clonotype occurred a few times. The V call is TRBV20-1, the J call TRBJ2-3; D may be TRBD1 or TRBD2 (5 bases each). Germline V CDR1 and CDR2: DFQATT, SNEGSKA (reference sequence). CDR3 length: 13 residues. V dropped 5 bases and J dropped 5 bases, with 14 bases sitting between them. CDR3 region: CSAWGTSGDTQYF. The CDR3 nucleotides read TGCAGTGCTTGGGGGACCAGTGGAGATACGCAGTATTTT.

The rearrangement joins TRBV20-1 to TRBJ2-7; 7 bases match TRBD1. The V and J ends lost 3 bases and 3 bases, in that order; junction bases with no gene match: 8. Looked up from germline, CDR1 is DFQATT and CDR2 is SNEGSKA (reference sequence). The CDR3 consists of 14 residues. DNA of the CDR3: TGCAGTGCTAGGAAGGGGGCCAGCAACTACGAGCAGTACTTC. Amino acids: CSARKGASNYEQYF.

The chain couples TRBV12-3 or TRBV12-4 to TRBJ2-7; tentatively, D is TRBD1 or TRBD2 (5 bases each). The V end was cut by 6 bases, the J end by 0 bases, with 15 bases between. The CDR3 sequence is 15 residues long. CDR3 coding DNA: TGTGCCAGCAGCCTGCGAGGGGAGCGCTCCTACGAGCAGTACTTC. Residues: CASSLRGERSYEQYF.

Concerning this clonotype: Germline and junction disagree at one end, which may indicate a read error. The rearrangement joins TRBV7-7 to TRBJ2-3; D possibly corresponds to TRBD2 (7 bases). CDR1 SSHAT and CDR2 FNYEAQ come from the germline V gene (reference sequence). The CDR3 consists of 15 residues. As DNA, the CDR3 is TGTGCTAGCAGCTTCGGCGGGGGCGTAGCAGATACGCAGTATTTT. Translation gives CASSFGGGVADTQYF. Combining the CDR3 with reference TRBV7-7 and TRBJ2-3 gives the whole variable domain GAGVSQSPRYKVTKRGQDVTLRCDPISSHATLYWYQQALGQGPEFLTYFNYEAQPDKSGLPSDRFSAERPEGSISTLTIQRTEQRDSAMYRCASSFGGGVADTQYFGPGTRLTVL.

V gene TRBV6-1 combines with J gene TRBJ1-2; D is ambiguous. The V end lost 5 bases, the J end lost 8 bases, and 9 bases lay between the germline ends. The CDR3 spans 11 residues. Per the germline V gene, CDR1 is MNHNS and CDR2 is SASEGT. CDR3 sequence (DNA): TGTGCCAGCAGTTTTGGGCGAGGCTACACCTTC. Translated, it gives CASSFGRGYTF.

The chain joins TRBV20-1 to TRBJ2-7; TRBD1 is a possible D gene (6 bases). The V end lost 6 bases, the J end lost 4 bases, and 16 bases lay between the germline ends. Germline-derived CDR1 and CDR2 are DFQATT and SNEGSKA (reference sequence). The CDR3 totals 13 residues. CDR3 in amino acids: CSAASQGLYEQYF. The DNA of the CDR3 is TGCAGTGCCGCTAGCCAGGGGCTATACGAGCAGTACTTC.

V gene TRBV29-1 combines with J gene TRBJ2-5, with 8 bases matching TRBD1. The ends lost 5 bases at V and 7 bases at J; junction bases unmatched: 6. Germline loops: CDR1 SQVTM, CDR2 ANQGSEA. There are 12 residues in the CDR3. The CDR3 protein is CSVQQGGPTQYF. The DNA of the CDR3 is TGCAGCGTTCAACAGGGGGGTCCGACCCAGTACTTC.

The chain employs TRBV10-3 and TRBJ2-7, with 10 bases aligning to TRBD2. V shed 4 bases and J 1 base; nucleotides not matched to a gene: 13. Germline V gives CDR1 ENHRY, CDR2 SYGVKD. This CDR3 comprises 18 residues. Written as DNA, the CDR3 is TGTGCCATCAGTGTGGAGCGGGAGGGCAGACCTAGGTCCTACGAGCAGTACTTC. Translated, it gives CAISVEREGRPRSYEQYF.